The entry below gives a single TCR beta chain sequence along with its context. Its target is unknown. From germline, CDR1 is MNHNY and CDR2 SVGAGI (reference sequence). The CDR3 loop spans 13 amino acids. The V segment lost 8 bases and the J segment 1 base; nucleotides outside the gene matches: 5. Template switching added a universal primer site, and cDNA bore unique molecular identifiers. Using its own MiXCR run on the 5' RACE reads, TCRdb lists one record per CDR3 protein. The sample includes about 220,000 distinct CDR3 sequences, around 6.9% of them seen just once. The data belong to a study of identical twins. Study results and limitations: Twins' excess sharing was less marked for out-of-frame beta sequences.

This sample was also put to use in a study of yellow fever vaccine responses in identical twins.

The sample was memory (CD45RO+) T cells sorted from blood. This chain joins TRBV6-6 and TRBJ2-7; TRBD2 matches at 7 bases. The receptor was derived from a woman younger than 30 in good health. The CDR3 bases are TGTGCCAGCTTGGCTAGCGGATCCTACGAGCAGTACTTC. It specifies CASLASGSYEQYF.